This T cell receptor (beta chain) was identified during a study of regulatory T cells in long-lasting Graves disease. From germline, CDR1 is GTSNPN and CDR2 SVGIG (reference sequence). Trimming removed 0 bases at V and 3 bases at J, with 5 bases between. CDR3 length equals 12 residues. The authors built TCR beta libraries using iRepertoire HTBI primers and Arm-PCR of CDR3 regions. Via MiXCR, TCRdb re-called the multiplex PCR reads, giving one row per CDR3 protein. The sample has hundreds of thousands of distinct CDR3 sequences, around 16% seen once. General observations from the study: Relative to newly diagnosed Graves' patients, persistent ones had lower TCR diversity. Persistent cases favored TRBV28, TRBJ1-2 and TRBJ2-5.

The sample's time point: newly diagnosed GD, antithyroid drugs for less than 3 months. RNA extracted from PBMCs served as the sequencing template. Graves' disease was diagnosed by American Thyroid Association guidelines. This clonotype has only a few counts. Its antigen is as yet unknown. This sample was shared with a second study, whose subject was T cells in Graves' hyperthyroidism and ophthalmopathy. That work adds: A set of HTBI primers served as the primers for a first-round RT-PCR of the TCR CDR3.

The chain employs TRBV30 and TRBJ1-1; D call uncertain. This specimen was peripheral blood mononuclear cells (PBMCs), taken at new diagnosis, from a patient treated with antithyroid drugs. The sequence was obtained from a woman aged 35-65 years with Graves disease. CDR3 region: CAWSVLDTEAFF. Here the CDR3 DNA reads TGTGCCTGGAGTGTCTTGGACACTGAAGCTTTCTTT.